The 28 T cell receptor beta chains reported below all come from one sample, sequenced in a study of cytomegalovirus exposure and HLA in healthy donors. Amplification used 60 Vbeta primers and 13 Jbeta primers. TCRdb keeps only in-frame clones here, not all; method: immunoSEQ multiplex PCR. The sample lists approximately 170,000 clones, roughly 80% seen once, with 1.5% to 2% in the top ten. The sample was PBMCs. The receptors were sampled from a woman between 18 and 30 years old in good health and CMV-seronegative.

The chain employs TRBV28 and TRBJ2-7; D is uncertain. The CDR3 is 11 residues long. CDR1 and CDR2 (germline): MDHEN, SYDVKM. The V end was cut by 5 bases, the J end by 2 bases, with 4 bases between. The CDR3 DNA is TGTGCCAGCAGTGACACCTACGAGCAGTACTTC. It is translated as CASSDTYEQYF.

The CDR3 protein is CASSLDMGQGRGNIQYF. The CDR3 DNA follows: TGTGCCAGCAGCTTAGATATGGGACAGGGGCGGGGGAACATTCAGTACTTC. This chain joins TRBV11-2 and TRBJ2-4; 10 bases match TRBD1. The CDR3 length is 17 residues. Trimming took 0 bases from V and 7 from J; bases not matched to a gene: 9. Germline loops: CDR1 SGHAT, CDR2 FQNNGV.

This clone was counted only a few times. This chain uses TRBV9 with TRBJ1-2; 8 bases agree with TRBD1. Germline CDR1 reads SGDLS; CDR2 reads YYNGEE. Trimming took 0 bases from V and 0 from J; bases not matched to a gene: 19. The CDR3 length is 21 residues. The CDR3 region has the DNA TGTGCCAGCAGCGTAGATGACAGGGGAGGCATCTACTACCTAGCTAACTATGGCTACACCTTC. Translating gives CASSVDDRGGIYYLANYGYTF.

The chain joins TRBV6-5 to TRBJ2-2; D might be TRBD1 (5 bases). Germline V gives CDR1 MNHEY, CDR2 SVGAGI. The germline V and J ends were trimmed by 0 bases and 7 bases, with 9 bases remaining between them. CDR3 length: 14 residues. The CDR3 DNA reads TGTGCCAGCAGTTACTCTCAGGGCGGCGGGGAGCTGTTTTTT. Protein sequence: CASSYSQGGGELFF.

This clone has a single count. The chain is built from TRBV29-1 and TRBJ2-7; weak D call: TRBD1 (5 bases). Trimming pared 4 bases from V and 4 bases from J, leaving 17 bases between. The germline gives CDR1 SQVTM, CDR2 ANQGSEA. The CDR3 loop spans 14 amino acids. Here the CDR3 DNA reads TGCAGCGTTGTGTTTTTAGACAGTTTTTACGAGCAGTACTTC. This encodes CSVVFLDSFYEQYF.

CDR3 sequence reads: CASSNQGGGTTDTQYF. In nucleotides, the CDR3 is TGTGCCAGCAGCAACCAGGGCGGGGGTACCACAGATACGCAGTATTTT. V usage is TRBV9 and J usage is TRBJ2-3, with TRBD2 matching 7 bases. V dropped 4 bases and J dropped 2; count of bases not matched to a gene: 10. Germline lookup yields CDR1 SGDLS and CDR2 YYNGEE. This CDR3 comprises 16 residues. Drawing the rest from reference TRBV9 and TRBJ2-3, the complete variable domain is DSGVTQTPKHLITATGQRVTLRCSPRSGDLSVYWYQQSLDQGLQFLIQYYNGEERAKGNILERFSAQQFPDLHSELNLSSLELGDSALYFCASSNQGGGTTDTQYFGPGTRLTVL.

The CDR3 reads CASPQEYNEQFF. In DNA, the CDR3 is TGTGCCAGCCCACAGGAATACAATGAGCAGTTCTTC. V usage is TRBV28 and J usage is TRBJ2-1; TRBD1 might be the D (5 bases). This CDR3 has 12 amino acids. Germline V gives CDR1 MDHEN, CDR2 SYDVKM. The V gene lost 8 bases and the J gene lost 4 bases, with 9 bases spanning the gap.

This clone was observed a few times. V gene TRBV19 combines with J gene TRBJ1-1; D is ambiguous. The CDR3 totals 11 residues. In germline, CDR1 is LNHDA, CDR2 SQIVND (reference sequence). V was cut by 6 bases and J by 3 bases, with 5 bases left in between. CDR3 nucleotides: TGTGCCAGTAGCGGTTACACTGAAGCTTTCTTT. Its translation is CASSGYTEAFF.

The chain uses TRBV5-1 and TRBJ1-2; 7 bases line up with TRBD1. The CDR3 is 16 residues long. J was trimmed by 0 bases and V by 4 bases; bases with no gene match: 9. CDR1 is SGHRS, CDR2 YFSETQ, per germline. DNA for the CDR3: TGCGCCAGCAGCAATTTAGGGGGCCAAGCTAACTATGGCTACACCTTC. Protein product: CASSNLGGQANYGYTF. The entire variable domain, with the rest obtained from reference TRBV5-1 and TRBJ1-2, is as follows: KAGVTQTPRYLIKTRGQQVTLSCSPISGHRSVSWYQQTPGQGLQFLFEYFSETQRNKGNFPGRFSGRQFSNSRSEMNVSTLELGDSALYLCASSNLGGQANYGYTFGSGTRLTVV.

The count of this clone is one. The chain recombines TRBV9 with TRBJ1-6; D gene uncertain. From germline, CDR1 is SGDLS and CDR2 YYNGEE. The CDR3 is made up of 15 amino acids. Trimming took off 5 bases at V and 4 bases at J, with 13 bases between the two ends. The CDR3 reads CASSVRGTYNSPLHF. CDR3 in DNA: TGTGCCAGCAGTGTTCGGGGAACGTATAATTCACCCCTCCACTTT.

The chain carries TRBV29-1 and TRBJ2-7, with 8 bases identical to TRBD2. Germline CDR1 reads SQVTM; CDR2 reads ANQGSEA. The J segment lost 2 bases and the V segment lost 2 bases, leaving 5 bases of the junction unmatched. This CDR3 is 14 amino acids long. The CDR3 reads CSVELLADTYEQYF. In DNA form, the CDR3 reads TGCAGCGTTGAACTACTAGCGGACACCTACGAGCAGTACTTC.

This chain connects TRBV2 to TRBJ1-5; D may be TRBD1 (6 bases). The germline V gene has CDR1 SNHLY and CDR2 FYNNEI. This CDR3 is built from 14 residues. V gave up 2 bases and J gave up 3 bases, with 8 bases separating them. The chain's CDR3 is CASSEQGFNQPQHF. CDR3 DNA sequence: TGTGCCAGCAGTGAACAGGGGTTCAATCAGCCCCAGCATTTT.

The rearrangement joins TRBV10-1 to TRBJ1-1, with D possibly TRBD1 on 5 matching bases. V was trimmed by 3 bases and J by 0 bases, leaving 8 bases between them. Germline V lookup: CDR1 WNHNN, CDR2 SYGVQD (reference sequence). The CDR3 runs 14 residues. The CDR3 spells CASSESGVNTEAFF. CDR3 DNA: TGCGCCAGCAGTGAATCGGGGGTGAACACTGAAGCTTTCTTT.

V is TRBV5-4 and J is TRBJ2-1; 12 bases are shared with TRBD2. The CDR3 runs 14 residues. The trim removed 3 bases at V and 6 bases at J, leaving 1 base unmatched. Germline CDR1 reads SGHNT; CDR2 reads YYREEE (reference sequence). The CDR3 is CASSSGLAGNEQFF. In nucleotides, the CDR3 is TGTGCCAGCAGCTCGGGACTAGCGGGCAATGAGCAGTTCTTC.

The CDR3 loop reads CASSAEDNQPQHF. In DNA form, the CDR3 reads TGTGCCAGCAGCGCTGAGGACAATCAGCCCCAGCATTTT. V usage is TRBV9 and J usage is TRBJ1-5, with D uncertain. Trimming removed 3 bases at V and 3 bases at J, with 7 bases between. Looked up from germline, CDR1 is SGDLS and CDR2 is YYNGEE. The CDR3 is 13 amino acids.

V usage is TRBV28 and J usage is TRBJ2-7, with a weak D call TRBD2 (7 bases). This CDR3 spans 15 amino acids. Germline V lookup: CDR1 MDHEN, CDR2 SYDVKM. The V end lost 3 bases, the J end lost 4 bases, and 16 bases lay between the germline ends. The CDR3 coding sequence is TGTGCCAGCAGTTTTTCGCGCGGGGGCCAATACGAGCAGTACTTC. It encodes CASSFSRGGQYEQYF.

The genes are TRBV19 and TRBJ1-1; D perhaps matches TRBD1 (5 bases). The length of the CDR3 is 14 residues. Per germline, CDR1 LNHDA and CDR2 SQIVND (reference sequence). Trimming shortened V by 4 bases and J by 0 bases, and 9 bases separated the two germline ends. In nucleotides, the CDR3 is TGTGCCAGTAGTAGTCGGGGGGTGAACACTGAAGCTTTCTTT. This codes for CASSSRGVNTEAFF.

The chain combines TRBV7-2 with TRBJ2-6; no reliable D call. The germline CDR1 and CDR2 sequences are SGHTA and FQGNSA. The CDR3 totals 16 residues. Deletions cut 11 bases from V and 2 bases from J, with 19 bases between. This CDR3 reads CAGETLQLPGANVLTF. The CDR3 DNA reads as TGTGCCGGCGAGACTTTACAACTACCTGGGGCCAACGTCCTGACTTTC.

This clone was seen a few times. The V call is TRBV5-1, the J call TRBJ2-1; TRBD2 agrees at 13 bases. Losses at the gene ends were 4 bases for V and 5 bases for J; bases not matched to a gene: 6. Germline lookup yields CDR1 SGHRS and CDR2 YFSETQ. This CDR3 is built from 16 residues. CDR3 loop: CASSGGLAGKDNEQFF. The CDR3 DNA reads TGCGCCAGCAGCGGGGGACTAGCGGGGAAGGACAATGAGCAGTTCTTC.

The rearrangement joins TRBV4-1 to TRBJ2-7, with D unresolved. Germline loops: CDR1 MGHRA, CDR2 YSYEKL. The ends were cut back, 6 bases at V and 3 bases at J, with 12 bases in the middle. The CDR3 totals 13 residues. The DNA for the CDR3 is TGCGCCAGCAGTCAGCAATACTACTACGAGCAGTACTTC. Translation: CASSQQYYYEQYF.

This clone appeared a single time. The chain has TRBV7-2 and TRBJ1-2, with TRBD1 matching over 12 bases. The CDR3 consists of 17 residues. CDR1 and CDR2 from the germline V gene are SGHTA and FQGNSA. V lost 6 bases, J lost 4 bases, and 12 bases stayed unmatched. CDR3 sequence reads: CASRTYRDRGLSYGYTF. The CDR3 region has the DNA TGTGCCAGCAGAACTTACCGGGACAGGGGGCTTAGCTATGGCTACACCTTC.

This clone was seen only a few times. This chain links TRBV27 with TRBJ2-1, with D possibly being TRBD2 (6 bases). The V end lost 6 bases, the J end lost 0 bases, and 9 bases lay between the germline ends. This CDR3 has 14 residues. In germline, CDR1 is MNHEY, CDR2 SMNVEV (reference sequence). In nucleotides, the CDR3 is TGTGCCAGCAGCCTCGGGGGCTCCTACAATGAGCAGTTCTTC. It is translated as CASSLGGSYNEQFF.

The genes are TRBV28 and TRBJ2-2; TRBD1 might be the D (7 bases). Germline CDR1 reads MDHEN; CDR2 reads SYDVKM. This CDR3 contains 15 residues. V was shortened by 2 bases and J by 7 bases, with 14 bases between the two germline ends. The CDR3 region is CASSLPGGRGGELFF. CDR3 sequence (DNA): TGTGCCAGCAGTTTACCAGGGGGGAGAGGCGGGGAGCTGTTTTTT.

This sequence joins TRBV27 and TRBJ2-1, with TRBD2 matching 10 bases. CDR1 and CDR2 (germline): MNHEY, SMNVEV (reference sequence). V shed 2 bases and J 7 bases; nucleotides not matched to a gene: 5. The CDR3 is made up of 15 amino acids. The CDR3 DNA reads TGTGCCAGCAGTTTACCCGGGACTAGCGTGAATGAGCAGTTCTTC. It yields the protein CASSLPGTSVNEQFF.

The sample holds one count of this clone. V and J are TRBV5-4 and TRBJ2-2; 7 bases are a match to TRBD2. The J segment lost 4 bases and the V segment lost 2 bases, leaving 5 bases of the junction unmatched. Germline V gene lookup returns CDR1 SGHNT and CDR2 YYREEE (reference sequence). CDR3 length: 15 amino acids. This chain's CDR3 is CASSLLASGTGELFF. As DNA, the CDR3 is TGTGCCAGCAGCTTATTGGCTAGCGGCACCGGGGAGCTGTTTTTT.

This chain uses TRBV5-1 with TRBJ2-1, with TRBD2 as a possible D gene (6 bases). Trimming pared 0 bases from V and 10 bases from J, leaving 11 bases between. This CDR3 is built from 13 residues. Looked up from germline, CDR1 is SGHRS and CDR2 is YFSETQ. The CDR3 region has the DNA TGCGCCAGCAGCTTGGGGGGGGTAAACGAGCAGTTCTTC. Amino acid sequence: CASSLGGVNEQFF.

The V call is TRBV5-1, the J call TRBJ2-1, with D possibly being TRBD2 (6 bases). This CDR3 spans 16 amino acids. Germline CDR1 is SGHRS and CDR2 is YFSETQ. V lost 2 bases and J 7 bases, leaving 19 bases between the germline ends. The CDR3 loop is CASSLGSGWGRNEQFF. CDR3 coding DNA: TGCGCCAGCAGCTTAGGTAGCGGATGGGGTCGGAATGAGCAGTTCTTC.

CDR3 nucleotide sequence: TGTGCCAGCAGCTCCCACGGGGATGGGGCTGAAGCTTTCTTT. As protein: CASSSHGDGAEAFF. V usage is TRBV7-3 and J usage is TRBJ1-1, with D unresolved. V lost 4 bases and J 6 bases, leaving 15 bases between the germline ends. The germline CDR1 and CDR2 sequences are SGHTA and FQGTGA. This CDR3 contains 14 residues.